A single sample gave rise to the 5 T cell receptor beta chains below, sequenced in a study of CD8 T cells in ankylosing spondylitis. TCRdb reanalysed the 5' RACE reads using MiXCR and keeps one entry per CDR3 protein. Of some 150,000 distinct CDR3 sequences listed, over 10% are singletons. Sequenced: blood, either unsorted or a sorted T cell fraction (not recorded which). Receptor source: a female donor with ankylosing spondylitis or in good health (not recorded which).

Points on this clonotype: This may arise from a read error, as a much more abundant clone is one base away. The chain uses TRBV6-2 or TRBV6-3 and TRBJ2-5; D remains ambiguous. CDR3 length: 13 amino acids. Trimming shortened V by 7 bases and J by 5 bases, and 14 bases separated the two germline ends. Germline values: CDR1 MNHEY, CDR2 SVGEGT. The CDR3 loop is CASTSGLVETQYF. The CDR3 coding sequence is TGTGCCAGCACGTCCGGGCTAGTGGAGACCCAGTACTTC.

This clonotype was found a few times. This chain uses TRBV29-1 with TRBJ2-3, with D perhaps matching TRBD1 or TRBD2 (5 bases each). Between the trimmed V and J ends, which lost 4 bases and 2 bases, there was a span of 7 bases. The CDR3 consists of 12 residues. The germline V gene has CDR1 SQVTM and CDR2 ANQGSEA. CDR3 sequence reads: CSVGDLTDTQYF. CDR3 coding DNA: TGCAGCGTTGGGGACCTCACAGATACGCAGTATTTT.

This clonotype was recorded at least ten times. CDR3 loop: CASSLEGPDEQFF. The CDR3 bases are TGTGCCAGCAGCTTAGAAGGACCCGATGAGCAGTTCTTC. V is TRBV7-2 and J is TRBJ2-1; no firm D call. The CDR3 is 13 residues long. V dropped 1 base and J dropped 8 bases, with 9 bases sitting between them. Germline-derived CDR1 and CDR2 are SGHTA and FQGNSA.

This clonotype was recorded at least ten times. V and J are TRBV14 and TRBJ1-4, with a tentative D call TRBD1 (6 bases). Trimming stripped 0 bases from V and 8 bases from J, with 16 bases between. This CDR3 has 16 amino acids. Germline CDR1 SGHDN, CDR2 FVKESK. CDR3 nucleotide sequence: TGTGCCAGCAGCCAAGATGTGATGGGGGGCTTAGAAAAACTGTTTTTT. Translation gives CASSQDVMGGLEKLFF.

Many counts were recorded for this clonotype. The rearrangement links TRBV14 to TRBJ1-1; 8 bases agree with TRBD1. CDR1 SGHDN and CDR2 FVKESK come from the germline V gene. CDR3 length equals 13 residues. The ends lost 4 bases at V and 4 bases at J; junction bases unmatched: 2. The CDR3 DNA is TGTGCCAGCAGCCGACAGGGGACCACTGAAGCTTTCTTT. This encodes CASSRQGTTEAFF.